The source of this TCR beta chain is a study of T-cell reconstitution after alpha-beta-depleted transplantation in children (dated by TCRdb to 2016 to 2017). Some background on the complete study: Using TCR repertoire profiling, the study followed T-cell immune reconstitution in a quantitative way in children after TCRalphabeta/CD19-depleted allogeneic hematopoietic cell transplantation. Overall results and qualifications from the work: The frequencies of hyperexpanded clones fell over the following months, and after one year, T-cell counts and TCRbeta diversity were mostly attributed to newly produced T cells. Apparently early alphabetaT-cell count recovery about two months after transplant reportedly relied on only several hundred rapidly expanded clones derived from non-depleted graft cells. In some patients, high TCRbeta diversity at day 60 was attributed to recipient T cells and intrathymic progenitors that had survived conditioning.

The treatment or condition label for this specimen denotes: allogeneic hematopoietic cell transplantation with graft depleted of TCRalphabeta T cells and CD19 B cells. TCRalphabeta/CD19-depleted allogeneic hematopoietic cell grafts were given to the transplant recipients, all of whom were children. To prepare the library, PCR was applied. Sequencing was carried out with an Illumina HiSeq 2500. Molecular barcoding was employed in the preparation of TCR libraries, with unique molecular identifiers being used to normalize TCRbeta repertoire quantification. TCRdb reworked the public reads: Q25 trimming with fastp, MiXCR clone assembly, productive beta chains retained. Each CDR3 protein gets just one entry, which takes the most common genes and DNA from the rows behind it. The sample table lists 25,000 to 30,000 distinct CDR3 sequences, 6.3% of them with a count of one. The ten top clones hold 5.5% to 7% of the sample.

Sequences DFQATT (CDR1) and SNEGSKA (CDR2) are obtained from the germline V gene (reference sequence). From V the trimming removes 3 bases and from J it removes 4 bases, while the gene matches leave 7 bases of the junction unaccounted for. Measured from the cysteine to the phenylalanine, the CDR3 is 14 residues long. The entry retains the CDR3 DNA only, 42 bases that are in frame from base 1. Ten or more counts support this clonotype. This clone's antigen is unknown. Base qualities are not at hand, and no much larger clone is one base apart. This material consisted of PBMCs, mostly from graft donor cells, taken 180 days after TCRalphabeta/CD19-depleted stem cell transplant. This TCR was sampled from a male patient between 5 and 17 years old who had a stem cell transplant for acute myeloid leukemia, so the T cells may come from the graft donor. The chain is made from TRBV20-1 and TRBJ2-3; TRBD1 fits 7 bases in the junction. The DNA sequence follows: TGCAGTGCTAGCCCCCTCCAGGGGGCAGATACGCAGTATTTT. It translates to CSASPLQGADTQYF.